This TCR beta chain is from a study of T cells in Graves' hyperthyroidism and ophthalmopathy (dated by TCRdb to the late 2010s). About the study as a whole: Peripheral blood samples were taken at initial diagnosis, before any treatment was given. To identify distinguishing TCR V-J signatures, a discovery cohort of around 98 patients was used, comprising 40 to 45 with Graves' ophthalmopathy and approximately 58 with stable Graves' hyperthyroidism. An independent validation cohort of around 19 hyperthyroidism patients and 17 patients who later progressed to ophthalmopathy tested prospective prediction of ophthalmopathy. The 75 to 100 discovery patients were randomly divided into training and test sets at a 7:3 ratio. The study also compared thyroid tissue and blood T-cell repertoires from five or six Graves' hyperthyroidism patients. Following sampling, methimazole starting at 30 mg daily was given to hyperthyroidism patients, and high-dose intravenous methylprednisolone was given to ophthalmopathy patients. The paper describes TCR Vbeta CDR3 sequencing of some 130 peripheral blood samples, made up of fewer than 50 ophthalmopathy patients, 70 to 75 hyperthyroidism patients and 17 progressor patients.

A patient counted as having stable Graves' hyperthyroidism if no progression to ophthalmopathy occurred over 18 months of follow-up. Hyperthyroidism patients were aged 18 to 65 years and newly diagnosed, with disease duration of less than 2 months. Patients with uncontrolled infections, other autoimmune diseases, pregnancy or lactation were excluded. Diagnoses relied on clinical symptoms, serum thyroxine and TRAb, thyroid ultrasound and orbital computed tomography. PBMCs were separated from 8 to 10 ml of fresh peripheral blood using Ficoll-Paque density gradient centrifugation. Trizol reagent was used to extract total RNA, and RNA quality was then checked on an Agilent 2100 Bioanalyzer. The study at large found these results: In validation, the model predicted progression to ophthalmopathy a median of around 6.5 months before onset, with about 64% sensitivity and nearly 75% specificity. A model built on a 13 V-J signature distinguished ophthalmopathy from stable hyperthyroidism, reaching around 87% sensitivity and 81.08% specificity in cross-validation and 80%/75% in testing. Blood samples also contained most of the expanded thyroid clonotypes (frequency above 0.001), which suggests that blood repertoires may reflect thyroid immune responses. Sample size was not statistically predetermined, and investigators were not blinded to group allocation.

From the cysteine up to the phenylalanine, the CDR3 has a length of 14 residues. CDR3 DNA is the only sequence kept; it has 42 bases, read in frame from the first base. The germline V gene provides CDR1 MDHEN and CDR2 SYDVKM. V and J are trimmed by 2 bases and 4 bases, and the gene matches miss 1 base of the junction. For this clonotype: Its recognized antigen is unknown. Base-call qualities are not available, and no considerably larger clone is one nucleotide away.

The TCR beta CDR3 regions were amplified from RNA transcripts. A first-round RT-PCR of the TCR CDR3 used the HTBI primer set with the Qiagen OneStep RT-PCR kit. Libraries were constructed in a second round of multiplex PCR, after which size selection and purification were carried out. The libraries were sequenced on an Illumina HiSeq2000 using paired-end 100 bp reads. Processing in the source paper ran as follows. SOAPnuke was used to process the raw data, with reads discarded if the reads contained adapters or uncalled bases, had a mean Phred below 15, or lacked an exact constant-primer or identifier match. COPE v1.2.5 was used to merge high-quality paired reads, and clonotypes were defined as unique nucleotide sequences. Clonotypes were aligned to IMGT TRBV, TRBD and TRBJ reference segments using MiTCR v1.1. The analysis was restricted to V-J combinations with a frequency above 0.0001, which together covered 99% to 99.2% of the repertoires. The TCS score was defined as F50 (clonal expansion) divided by E x V (chaos), with BLOSUM62-based TCRdist calculated between CDR3 peptides within each V-J. Welch's t-statistics and random forest reduced roughly 530 V-J features to fewer than 15, which were used in a naive Bayes classifier (R e1071). The raw public data were reprocessed by TCRdb itself: fastp quality trimming at Q25, MiXCR clonotype calling, in-frame beta chains only. Each entry merges the rows of one CDR3 protein and shows their most common DNA and genes. These V and J calls are TCRdb output, not the study's own analysis. This sample is represented by 500,000 to 700,000 distinct CDR3 sequences; 16% of them were singletons. The top ten clones comprise 15% to 20% of the sample.

Recombination joined TRBV28 with TRBJ1-2; TRBD1 agrees with 10 junctional bases. Material for sequencing was blood. The receptor was isolated from a woman younger than 30 with Graves' hyperthyroidism. The base sequence is TGTGCCAGCAGTTTAGACAGGGGGCTCTATGGCTACACCTTC. This is translated as CASSLDRGLYGYTF.